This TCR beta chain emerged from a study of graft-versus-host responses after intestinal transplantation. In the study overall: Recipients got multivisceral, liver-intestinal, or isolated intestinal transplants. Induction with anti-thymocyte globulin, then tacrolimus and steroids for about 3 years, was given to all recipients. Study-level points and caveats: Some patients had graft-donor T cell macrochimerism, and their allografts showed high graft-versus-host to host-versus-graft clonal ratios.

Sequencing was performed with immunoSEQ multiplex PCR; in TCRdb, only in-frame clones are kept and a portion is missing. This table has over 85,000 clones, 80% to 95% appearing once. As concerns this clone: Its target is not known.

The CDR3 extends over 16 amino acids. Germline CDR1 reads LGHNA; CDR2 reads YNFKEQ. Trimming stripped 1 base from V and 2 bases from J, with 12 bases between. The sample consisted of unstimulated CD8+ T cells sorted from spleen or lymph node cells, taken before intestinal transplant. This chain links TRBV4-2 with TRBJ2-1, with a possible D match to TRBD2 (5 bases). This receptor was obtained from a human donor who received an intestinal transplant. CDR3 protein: CASSQVEEIPYNEQFF. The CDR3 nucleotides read TGTGCCAGCAGCCAAGTGGAGGAGATTCCCTACAATGAGCAGTTCTTC.